These 29 T cell receptor beta chains originate from one sample sequenced in a study of cytomegalovirus exposure and HLA in healthy donors. The primer mix had 60 Vbeta and 13 Jbeta primers. Only in-frame clones appear in the TCRdb table, and some are missing; sequencing was by immunoSEQ multiplex PCR. Here the sample spans 60,000 to 85,000 clones, about 78% being singletons. Sequencing was carried out using PBMCs. The receptors were sampled from a middle-aged man in good health and CMV-seronegative.

V usage is TRBV7-9 and J usage is TRBJ2-3, with a weak D call TRBD2 (6 bases). V gave up 5 bases and J gave up 1 base, with 13 bases separating them. Germline CDR1 reads SEHNR; CDR2 reads FQNEAQ (reference sequence). The CDR3 runs to 15 residues. The chain's CDR3 is CASSLLWGGTDTQYF. The CDR3 DNA sequence: TGTGCCAGCAGCCTTCTTTGGGGGGGCACAGATACGCAGTATTTT.

Of note for this clone: Other DNA sequences of this sample code for an identical CDR3. The V call is TRBV7-9, the J call TRBJ1-2, with D unclear. V shed 1 base and J shed 8 bases, with 8 bases lying between them. Per germline, CDR1 SEHNR and CDR2 FQNEAQ (reference sequence). CDR3 length: 12 residues. The CDR3 nucleotides are TGTGCCAGCAGCTTAGATTCCTACGGCTACACCTTC. Translating gives CASSLDSYGYTF.

The chain couples TRBV28 to TRBJ2-2, with D possibly matching TRBD2 (6 bases). V lost 5 bases and J 3 bases, leaving 16 bases between the germline ends. Germline lookup yields CDR1 MDHEN and CDR2 SYDVKM. This CDR3 has 16 residues. The CDR3 region has the DNA TGTGCCAGCAGTCGGTACGGGGGATCGGACACCGGGGAGCTGTTTTTT. Encoded protein: CASSRYGGSDTGELFF.

Written as DNA, the CDR3 is TGTGCTAGTTCTTTTGGGGGCGCCACAGATACGCAGTATTTT. It translates to CASSFGGATDTQYF. The chain employs TRBV7-7 and TRBJ2-3, with D tentatively TRBD1 (6 bases). Germline V gene data show CDR1 as SSHAT and CDR2 as FNYEAQ (reference sequence). CDR3 size: 14 residues.

DNA of the CDR3: TGTGCCAGCAGCTTGGTCGGGAGTGGCACCGGGGAGCTGTTTTTT. Its translation is CASSLVGSGTGELFF. This chain connects TRBV11-2 to TRBJ2-2, with D maybe TRBD2 (6 bases). This CDR3 has 15 residues. CDR1 and CDR2 from the germline V gene are SGHAT and FQNNGV. V gave up 3 bases and J gave up 4 bases, with 12 bases separating them.

The chain links TRBV5-4 to TRBJ2-7, with 8 bases lining up with TRBD1. Unmatched junction bases numbered 8, after V lost 4 bases and J lost 2 bases. The CDR3 extends over 15 amino acids. Germline values: CDR1 SGHNT, CDR2 YYREEE (reference sequence). CDR3 amino acids: CASSDGTGRTYEQYF. The DNA of the CDR3 is TGTGCCAGCAGCGATGGGACAGGCAGGACCTACGAGCAGTACTTC.

This clone has a single count. This chain links TRBV5-4 with TRBJ1-2, with 9 nucleotides matching TRBD1. CDR3 length: 15 amino acids. Per the germline V gene, CDR1 is SGHNT and CDR2 is YYREEE (reference sequence). J gave up 4 bases and V 0 bases, and 4 bases lay outside the gene matches. DNA of the CDR3: TGTGCCAGCAGCTTGGCGACAGGGGGTGGCTATGGCTACACCTTC. Encoded protein: CASSLATGGGYGYTF.

This clone appeared a single time. The J gene is TRBJ2-3, the V gene TRBV4-1, with TRBD2 as a possible D gene (5 bases). CDR1 MGHRA and CDR2 YSYEKL come from the germline V gene. Deletions cut 5 bases from V and 4 bases from J, with 22 bases between. There are 17 residues in the CDR3. Written as DNA, the CDR3 is TGCGCCAGCAGCACCCACCGTTTTGGGAGTACGCCAGATACGCAGTATTTT. It translates to CASSTHRFGSTPDTQYF.

This clone has more than one count but fewer than ten. The chain links TRBV7-8 to TRBJ2-6; 12 bases are a match to TRBD2. CDR1 SGHVS and CDR2 FQNEAQ come from the germline V gene. The CDR3 has 18 amino acids. The J segment lost 0 bases and the V segment lost 4 bases, leaving 4 bases of the junction unmatched. The CDR3 is CASSWTSGAHSGANVLTF. CDR3 DNA sequence: TGTGCCAGCAGCTGGACTAGCGGGGCTCACTCTGGGGCCAACGTCCTGACTTTC.

This chain links TRBV18 with TRBJ2-5, with 11 bases fitting TRBD2. The CDR3 covers 17 residues. V shed 3 bases, J shed 2 bases, and the junction held 8 bases outside the gene matches. Germline V lookup: CDR1 KGHSH, CDR2 LQKENI. The CDR3 DNA is TGTGCCAGCTCACCTGGTGGGGGACTAGCGGCTCAAGAGACCCAGTACTTC. It codes for CASSPGGGLAAQETQYF.

This chain uses TRBV6-6 with TRBJ1-5; TRBD1 matches 12 bases. Germline CDR1 reads MNHNY; CDR2 reads SVGAGI (reference sequence). V was clipped by 2 bases and J by 8 bases; unmatched bases: 4. The CDR3 has 15 residues. In DNA form, the CDR3 reads TGTGCCAGCAGTTACGGGACAGGGGGCAAGGAGCCCCAGCATTTT. It specifies CASSYGTGGKEPQHF.

The V gene is TRBV18, the J gene TRBJ1-3, with 9 nucleotides matching TRBD1. The trim removed 5 bases at V and 0 bases at J, leaving 2 bases unmatched. This CDR3 has 15 residues. CDR1 is KGHSH and CDR2 is LQKENI in the germline V gene. The CDR3 sequence: CASSEGQGSGNTIYF. The CDR3 coding sequence is TGTGCCAGCTCAGAGGGACAGGGCTCTGGAAACACCATATATTTT.

The chain is built from TRBV9 and TRBJ2-3; TRBD1 matches 10 bases. The CDR3 is 17 amino acids. The junction had 11 bases not matched to a gene; V was cut back by 2 bases and J by 5 bases. In germline, CDR1 is SGDLS, CDR2 YYNGEE. The DNA for the CDR3 is TGTGCCAGCAGCGTCCCCGCGGGGACAGGGGCAGGAGATACGCAGTATTTT. Residues: CASSVPAGTGAGDTQYF. Full variable domain (outside the CDR3, taken from reference TRBV9 and TRBJ2-3): DSGVTQTPKHLITATGQRVTLRCSPRSGDLSVYWYQQSLDQGLQFLIQYYNGEERAKGNILERFSAQQFPDLHSELNLSSLELGDSALYFCASSVPAGTGAGDTQYFGPGTRLTVL.

The chain combines TRBV7-6 with TRBJ2-3; no firm D call. Germline lookup yields CDR1 SGHVS and CDR2 FNYEAQ. Trimming removed 5 bases at V and 2 bases at J, with 14 bases between. The CDR3 runs to 15 residues. CDR3 region: CASSPQDKYTDTQYF. The DNA for the CDR3 is TGTGCCAGCAGCCCACAAGACAAATACACAGATACGCAGTATTTT. The full variable domain, completed using reference TRBV7-6 and TRBJ2-3, is GAGVSQSPRYKVTKRGQDVALRCDPISGHVSLYWYRQALGQGPEFLTYFNYEAQQDKSGLPNDRFSAERPEGSISTLTIQRTEQRDSAMYRCASSPQDKYTDTQYFGPGTRLTVL.

The gene calls are TRBV5-4 and TRBJ2-7; 13 nucleotides align to TRBD2. The V gene end was trimmed by 4 bases and the J gene end by 3 bases; junction bases not matched to a gene: 10. This CDR3 is built from 17 residues. CDR1 SGHNT and CDR2 YYREEE come from the germline V gene (reference sequence). The DNA for the CDR3 is TGTGCCAGCAGCCCCGGGGGGGGGACTAGCGGGATCTACGAGCAGTACTTC. Protein sequence: CASSPGGGTSGIYEQYF.

This chain uses TRBV19 with TRBJ2-5; TRBD2 aligns across 7 bases. Losses at the gene ends were 5 bases for V and 5 bases for J; bases not matched to a gene: 8. CDR3 length: 14 residues. Germline V gives CDR1 LNHDA, CDR2 SQIVND (reference sequence). The CDR3 nucleotides read TGTGCCAGTAGTTTAAGACTAGCCGGGGAGACCCAGTACTTC. Protein sequence: CASSLRLAGETQYF.

On this clone itself: Distinct nucleotide sequences in the sample also encode this CDR3. The CDR3 is CASSRGSVYEQYF. In nucleotides, the CDR3 is TGCGCCAGCAGCCGCGGGAGTGTCTACGAGCAGTACTTC. The chain uses TRBV5-1 and TRBJ2-7; 7 bases map to TRBD2. Per germline, CDR1 SGHRS and CDR2 YFSETQ. The CDR3 runs to 13 residues. V shed 4 bases, J shed 3 bases, and the junction held 4 bases outside the gene matches.

This chain links TRBV7-2 with TRBJ1-2; 12 nucleotides agree with TRBD1. This CDR3 has 13 amino acids. Germline V gene lookup returns CDR1 SGHTA and CDR2 FQGNSA. J lost 9 bases, V lost 5 bases, and 4 bases had no gene match. The CDR3 spells CASSPGTGGRYTF. CDR3 nucleotides: TGTGCCAGCAGCCCAGGGACAGGGGGCCGCTACACCTTC.

The chain recombines TRBV5-4 with TRBJ2-7; D is uncertain. With 2 bases removed from V and 0 bases from J, the gap between germline ends came to 9 bases. This CDR3 region has 14 residues. Germline V gene lookup returns CDR1 SGHNT and CDR2 YYREEE (reference sequence). The DNA of the CDR3 is TGTGCCAGCAGCTTCGGTACCGCCTCCTACGAGCAGTACTTC. This sequence encodes CASSFGTASYEQYF.

This chain connects TRBV30 to TRBJ1-2; TRBD1 aligns across 8 bases. In germline, CDR1 is GTSNPN, CDR2 SVGIG (reference sequence). CDR3 length: 12 amino acids. Losses at the gene ends were 8 bases for V and 4 bases for J; bases not matched to a gene: 6. The CDR3 sequence is CAGTGKPYGYTF. The CDR3 bases are TGTGCCGGGACAGGCAAGCCCTATGGCTACACCTTC.

The chain combines TRBV18 with TRBJ2-3; no clear D. The germline CDR1 and CDR2 sequences are KGHSH and LQKENI. The CDR3 length is 14 residues. V was clipped by 2 bases and J by 2 bases, with 8 bases between them. This CDR3 reads CASSPDSITDTQYF. As DNA, the CDR3 is TGTGCCAGCTCACCAGATAGCATCACAGATACGCAGTATTTT.

The chain recombines TRBV28 with TRBJ2-6; D ambiguous. Germline-derived CDR1 and CDR2 are MDHEN and SYDVKM. The germline V and J ends were trimmed by 3 bases and 15 bases, with 12 bases remaining between them. This CDR3 comprises 12 residues. The CDR3 reads CASSFSLSGLTF. DNA for the CDR3: TGTGCCAGCAGTTTTAGCCTATCCGGCCTGACTTTC. The full variable domain, with the rest looked up from reference TRBV28 and TRBJ2-6, is DVKVTQSSRYLVKRTGEKVFLECVQDMDHENMFWYRQDPGLGLRLIYFSYDVKMKEKGDIPEGYSVSREKKERFSLILESASTNQTSMYLCASSFSLSGLTFGAGSRLTVL.

This chain connects TRBV19 to TRBJ2-1; 7 nucleotides align to TRBD1. Germline loops: CDR1 LNHDA, CDR2 SQIVND (reference sequence). After removal of 5 bases from V and 4 bases from J, the junction contained 2 bases not matched to a gene. CDR3 length: 13 residues. The CDR3 nucleotides read TGTGCCAGTAGTGACAGGGCTTACAATGAGCAGTTCTTC. Its protein is CASSDRAYNEQFF.

J is TRBJ2-5 and V is TRBV7-3; 11 bases fit TRBD1. With V trimmed by 3 bases and J by 5 bases, 8 bases remained unmatched. The germline V gene has CDR1 SGHTA and CDR2 FQGTGA. The CDR3 runs to 16 residues. The CDR3 loop is CASSLGSGQGGETQYF. CDR3 coding DNA: TGTGCCAGCAGCTTGGGATCGGGACAGGGGGGTGAGACCCAGTACTTC.

This chain links TRBV4-1 with TRBJ2-1; D gene ambiguous. V was shortened by 6 bases and J by 8 bases, with 14 bases between the two germline ends. Germline CDR1 MGHRA, CDR2 YSYEKL. The CDR3 runs to 13 residues. DNA of the CDR3: TGCGCCAGCAGTTTTTCTAGTCTCTATGAGCAGTTCTTC. It translates to CASSFSSLYEQFF.

V and J are TRBV7-9 and TRBJ2-1; 8 bases agree with TRBD1. From germline, CDR1 is SEHNR and CDR2 FQNEAQ (reference sequence). The CDR3 length is 16 residues. The V and J ends lost 1 base and 4 bases, in that order; junction bases with no gene match: 6. The CDR3 region has the DNA TGTGCCAGCAGCTTAGGTGGGACAGGAATATACAATGAGCAGTTCTTC. This sequence encodes CASSLGGTGIYNEQFF.

The gene calls are TRBV5-1 and TRBJ2-5; 8 bases agree with TRBD1. Gene TRBJ2-7 matches the end of the DNA better, so the J call may be wrong. Germline V gene sequence: CDR1 SGHRS, CDR2 YFSETQ. The CDR3 consists of 14 residues. The CDR3 region has the DNA TGCGCCAGTAGACAGGGGAGAAGCTCCTACGAGCAGTACTTC. Its protein product is CASRQGRSSYEQYF.

The rearrangement joins TRBV27 to TRBJ1-1, with D perhaps TRBD1 (5 bases). V was pared by 6 bases and J by 1 base, with 15 bases between. Germline V gene data show CDR1 as MNHEY and CDR2 as SMNVEV (reference sequence). The CDR3 contains 15 residues. In DNA form, the CDR3 reads TGTGCCAGCAGCCAGGGACTTGTTGGGAACACTGAAGCTTTCTTT. Protein: CASSQGLVGNTEAFF.

The V and J genes are TRBV29-1 and TRBJ1-5; 7 bases are shared with TRBD1. The CDR3 is 14 amino acids. CDR1 is SQVTM, CDR2 ANQGSEA, per germline. Losses at the gene ends were 5 bases for V and 7 bases for J; bases not matched to a gene: 11. The CDR3 loop is CSVSTGDGVQPQHF. The CDR3 bases are TGCAGCGTTTCCACAGGGGATGGGGTGCAGCCCCAGCATTTT.